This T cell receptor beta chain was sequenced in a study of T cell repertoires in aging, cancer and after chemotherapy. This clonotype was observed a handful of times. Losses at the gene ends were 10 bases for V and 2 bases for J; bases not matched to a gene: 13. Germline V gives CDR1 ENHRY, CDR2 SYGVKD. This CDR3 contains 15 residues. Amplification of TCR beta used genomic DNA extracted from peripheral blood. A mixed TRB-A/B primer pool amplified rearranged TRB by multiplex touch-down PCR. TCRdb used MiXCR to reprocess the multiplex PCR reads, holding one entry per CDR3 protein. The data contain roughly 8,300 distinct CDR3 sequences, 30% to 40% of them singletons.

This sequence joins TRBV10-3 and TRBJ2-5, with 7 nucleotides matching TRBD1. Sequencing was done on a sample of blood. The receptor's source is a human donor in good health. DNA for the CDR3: TGTGCCAGCCGAGGCGCGACAGGGAAACAAGAGACCCAGTACTTC. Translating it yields CASRGATGKQETQYF.